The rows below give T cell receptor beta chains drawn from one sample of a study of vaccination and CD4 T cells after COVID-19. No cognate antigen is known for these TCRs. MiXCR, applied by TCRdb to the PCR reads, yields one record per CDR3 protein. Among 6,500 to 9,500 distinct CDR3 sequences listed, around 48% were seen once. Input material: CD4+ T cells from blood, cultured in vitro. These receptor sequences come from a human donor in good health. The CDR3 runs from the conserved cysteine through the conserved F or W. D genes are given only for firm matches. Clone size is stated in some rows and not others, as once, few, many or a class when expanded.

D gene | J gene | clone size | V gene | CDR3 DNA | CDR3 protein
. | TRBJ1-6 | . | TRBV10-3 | TGTGCCATCCGTGGGGTTATCAATTCACCCCTCCACTTT | CAIRGVINSPLHF
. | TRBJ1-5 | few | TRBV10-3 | TGTGCCATCAGTGAGTCGAGGGCCGCCATTCGGAATCAGCCCCAGCATTTT | CAISESRAAIRNQPQHF
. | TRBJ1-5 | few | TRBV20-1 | TGCAGTGCTATTACGAATCTGGGGGGTAATCAGCCCCAGCATTTT | CSAITNLGGNQPQHF
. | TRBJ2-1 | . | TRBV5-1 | TGCGCCAGCAGCTTGGACCAGGTCGTGGATGAGCAGTTCTTC | CASSLDQVVDEQFF
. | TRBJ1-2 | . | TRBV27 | TGTGCCAGCATTGGCGGGAGATATGGCTACACCTTC | CASIGGRYGYTF
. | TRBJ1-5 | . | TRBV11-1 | TGTGCCAGCAGCTTTAACGGGAATCAGCCCCAGCATTTT | CASSFNGNQPQHF
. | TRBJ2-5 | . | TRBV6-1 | TGTGCCAGCAGCCCTGGGGTTAAGACCCAGTACTTC | CASSPGVKTQYF
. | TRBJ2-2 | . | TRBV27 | TGTGCCAGCAGATGGCGAGTCACCGGGGAGCTGTTTTTT | CASRWRVTGELFF
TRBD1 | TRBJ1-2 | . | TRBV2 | TGTGCCAGCAGTGCCAGCTCAGGGGGTTATGGCTACACCTTC | CASSASSGGYGYTF
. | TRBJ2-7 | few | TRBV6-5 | TGTGCCAGCAGTTACTCGAGCGATTACGAGCAGTACTTC | CASSYSSDYEQYF
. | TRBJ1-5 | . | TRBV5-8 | TGTGCCAGCAACTCTGGCGGGTCGGGATATCAGCCCCAGCATTTT | CASNSGGSGYQPQHF